The sequence of this TCR beta chain was determined in a study of T cell responses to AZD1222 COVID-19 vaccine. General study findings and limits: Females outnumbered males among donors, who were mostly white British; clonal diversity was possibly underestimated.

Concerning this clone: Its specificity is not known.

This CDR3 has 12 amino acids. V dropped 3 bases and J dropped 8 bases, with 8 bases sitting between them. In germline, CDR1 is SEHNR, CDR2 FQNEAQ (reference sequence). Assay: immunoSEQ multiplex PCR; the TCRdb copy retains only in-frame clones and omits some. The sample carries over 120,000 clones, 80% to 90% recorded once. This sample comprised peripheral blood, obtained on day 0 of AZD1222 vaccination. The receptor was isolated from an adult in good health. This chain links TRBV7-9 with TRBJ2-1; perhaps TRBD2 as D (5 bases). For the CDR3, the DNA is TGTGCCAGCAGCTTCGGGCGGGATGAGCAGTTCTTC. Encoded protein: CASSFGRDEQFF.